The rows below give T cell receptor beta chains drawn from one sample of a study of blood T cell repertoires in COVID-19. Sequencing was performed with immunoSEQ multiplex PCR; in TCRdb, only in-frame clones are kept and a portion is missing. The sample gives 140,000 to 150,000 clones, 88% of which show up once; 1.2% is in the top ten. Sequencing was carried out using PBMCs or T cells enriched from blood (not recorded which). These receptor sequences come from a woman younger than 45 with acute COVID-19. Both conserved end residues are part of each CDR3.

v_gene,j_gene,CDR3aa
TRBV27,TRBJ1-5,CASSRTVLQPQHF
TRBV7-2,TRBJ2-7,CASSPRVGFYEQYF
TRBV28,TRBJ2-7,CASSGLLAGVTYEQYF
TRBV19,TRBJ1-2,CASREQGDDGYTF
TRBV27,TRBJ1-6,CASSLSRGINSPLHF
TRBV6-1,TRBJ2-2,CASSEVRQLELFF
TRBV11-2,TRBJ2-5,CASSLGGRLYETQYF
TRBV11-2,TRBJ2-7,CASRLNYEQYF
TRBV9,TRBJ2-1,CASSVRTRDNEQFF
TRBV4-3,TRBJ1-2,CASSQDWGSLYGYTF
TRBV28,TRBJ2-2,CASLNEGNTGELFF
TRBV3-1/TRBV3-2,TRBJ2-1,CASSRIIAGGPLNEQFF
TRBV12-3/TRBV12-4,TRBJ1-4,CATRGGNNEKLFF
TRBV28,TRBJ1-2,CARQGEDGYTF
TRBV27,TRBJ2-6,CASSFLPANVLTF
TRBV19,TRBJ2-2,CASRRQGSNTGELFF
TRBV2,TRBJ1-2,CASSESQGGYGYTF
TRBV7-9,TRBJ2-5,CASSLLGGHPLQETQYF
TRBV9,TRBJ1-1,CASSLQGEVTEAFF
TRBV9,TRBJ1-6,CASSVDVNNSPLHF
TRBV19,TRBJ2-6,CASSISVAGANVLTF
TRBV11-2,TRBJ1-3,CASSLVGSGNTIYF
TRBV28,TRBJ1-3,CATVPGAQVSGNTIYF
TRBV2,TRBJ1-2,CASSQGRGYTF
TRBV11-3,TRBJ1-5,CASSLGGREGDNQPQHF
TRBV28,TRBJ2-7,CASARDEQYF
TRBV4-1,TRBJ1-2,CASSLPLGTERRLRGYTF
TRBV27,TRBJ2-3,CASSPSRGEHPDTQYF
TRBV7-3,TRBJ2-5,CASSAGQGETQYF
TRBV21-1,TRBJ1-5,CASSKGGRSNQPQHF
TRBV30,TRBJ1-6,CAWSSQGNSTPLHF
TRBV10-3,TRBJ1-2,CAISEQESYGYTF
TRBV2,TRBJ2-1,CSSGGNEQFF
TRBV28,TRBJ2-3,CASSRGGTITQYF
TRBV5-1,TRBJ2-7,CASSFDGAIPYEQYF
TRBV5-4,TRBJ1-6,CASSLQGEGSPLHF
TRBV5-1,TRBJ2-7,CASTRSPGQGTPYEQYF